The text below deals with one T cell receptor beta chain. Its antigen is unknown. The sample originates from a study of cytomegalovirus exposure and HLA in healthy donors. 60 Vbeta and 13 Jbeta primers were used in PCR. The method was immunoSEQ multiplex PCR; TCRdb's version includes in-frame clones alone and lacks a portion of them. The sample lists fewer than 250,000 clones, about 85% occurring once. J was trimmed by 6 bases and V by 0 bases; bases with no gene match: 4. This CDR3 has 16 amino acids. CDR1 is SGHTA and CDR2 is FQGNSA in the germline V gene. General study points: Some V segments, including TRBV6-2 and TRBV6-3, were excluded as indistinguishable. When analyzed later, a missense DCLRE1C variant was found to be linked to TCR beta V- and J-gene trimming. In most subjects, TCR beta sequences reportedly gave accurate predictions of HLA-A and HLA-B alleles.

The receptor was derived from a male donor in good health and CMV-seropositive. Sequences were obtained from PBMCs. The V call is TRBV7-2, the J call TRBJ2-3; 12 bases line up with TRBD2. CDR3 region: CASSLALAGGHDTQYF. The CDR3, as DNA: TGTGCCAGCAGCTTAGCTCTAGCGGGAGGGCACGATACGCAGTATTTT.